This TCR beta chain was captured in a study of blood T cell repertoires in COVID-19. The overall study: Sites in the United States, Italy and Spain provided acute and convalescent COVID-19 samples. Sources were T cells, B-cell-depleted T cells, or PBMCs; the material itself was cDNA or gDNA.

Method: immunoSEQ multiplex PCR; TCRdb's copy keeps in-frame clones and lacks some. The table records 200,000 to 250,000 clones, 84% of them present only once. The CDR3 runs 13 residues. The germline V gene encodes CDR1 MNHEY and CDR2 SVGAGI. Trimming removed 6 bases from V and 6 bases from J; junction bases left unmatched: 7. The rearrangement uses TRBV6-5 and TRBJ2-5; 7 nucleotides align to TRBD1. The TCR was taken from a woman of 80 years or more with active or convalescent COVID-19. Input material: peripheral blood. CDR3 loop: CASSPPGGKTQYF. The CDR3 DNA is TGTGCCAGCAGCCCCCCAGGGGGTAAGACCCAGTACTTC.